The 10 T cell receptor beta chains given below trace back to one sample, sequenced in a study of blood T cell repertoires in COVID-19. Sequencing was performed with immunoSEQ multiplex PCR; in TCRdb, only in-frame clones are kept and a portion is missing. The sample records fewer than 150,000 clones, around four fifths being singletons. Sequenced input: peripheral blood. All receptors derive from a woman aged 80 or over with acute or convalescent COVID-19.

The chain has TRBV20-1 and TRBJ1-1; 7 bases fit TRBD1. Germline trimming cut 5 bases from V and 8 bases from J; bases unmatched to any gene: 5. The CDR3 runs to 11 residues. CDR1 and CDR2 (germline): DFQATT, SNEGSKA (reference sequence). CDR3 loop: CSAYIGGEAFF. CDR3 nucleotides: TGCAGTGCTTACATAGGGGGCGAAGCTTTCTTT.

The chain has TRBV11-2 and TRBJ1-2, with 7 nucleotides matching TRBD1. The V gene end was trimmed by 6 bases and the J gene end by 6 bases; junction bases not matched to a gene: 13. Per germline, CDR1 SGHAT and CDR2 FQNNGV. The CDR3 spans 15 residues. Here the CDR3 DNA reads TGTGCCAGCAGTAAAATTTGGGGGACAGAAGATGGCTACACCTTC. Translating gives CASSKIWGTEDGYTF.

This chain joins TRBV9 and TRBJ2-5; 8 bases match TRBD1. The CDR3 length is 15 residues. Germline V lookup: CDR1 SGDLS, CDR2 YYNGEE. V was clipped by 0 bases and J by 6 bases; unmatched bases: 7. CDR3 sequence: CASSVGGQATQTQYF. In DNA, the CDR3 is TGTGCCAGCAGCGTAGGGGGACAGGCGACACAGACCCAGTACTTC.

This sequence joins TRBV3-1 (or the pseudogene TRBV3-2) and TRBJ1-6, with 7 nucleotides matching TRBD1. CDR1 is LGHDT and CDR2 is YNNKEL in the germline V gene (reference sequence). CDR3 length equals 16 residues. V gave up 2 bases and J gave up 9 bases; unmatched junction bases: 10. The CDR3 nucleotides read TGTGCCAGCAGCCAAAACCCGACAGGGTCTGTTTCACCCCTCCACTTT. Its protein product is CASSQNPTGSVSPLHF.

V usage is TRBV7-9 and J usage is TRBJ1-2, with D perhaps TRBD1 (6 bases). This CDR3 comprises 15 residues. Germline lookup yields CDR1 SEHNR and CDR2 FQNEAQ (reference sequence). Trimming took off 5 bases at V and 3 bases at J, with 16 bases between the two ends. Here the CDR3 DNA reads TGTGCCAGCAGCCCAACCAGGGGCAGAGACTATGGCTACACCTTC. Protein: CASSPTRGRDYGYTF.

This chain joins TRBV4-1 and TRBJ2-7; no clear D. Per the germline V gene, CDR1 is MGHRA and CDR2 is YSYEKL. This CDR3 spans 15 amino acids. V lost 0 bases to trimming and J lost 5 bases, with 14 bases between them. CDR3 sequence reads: CASSQEVYGRNEQYF. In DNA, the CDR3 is TGCGCCAGCAGCCAAGAGGTCTACGGCAGGAACGAGCAGTACTTC.

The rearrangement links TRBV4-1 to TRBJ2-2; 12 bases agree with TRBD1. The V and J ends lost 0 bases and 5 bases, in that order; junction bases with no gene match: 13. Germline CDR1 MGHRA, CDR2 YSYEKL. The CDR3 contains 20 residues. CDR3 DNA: TGCGCCAGCAGCCAAGATCGTCGGGGGACAGGGGGCTTGAAGACCGGGGAGCTGTTTTTT. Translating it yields CASSQDRRGTGGLKTGELFF.

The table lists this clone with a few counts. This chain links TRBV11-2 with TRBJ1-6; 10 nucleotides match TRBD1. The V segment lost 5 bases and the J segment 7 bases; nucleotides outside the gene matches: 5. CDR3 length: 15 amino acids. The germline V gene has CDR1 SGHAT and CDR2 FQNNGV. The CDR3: CASSPPGQGNSPLHF. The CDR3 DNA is TGTGCCAGCAGCCCTCCGGGACAGGGGAATTCACCCCTCCACTTT.

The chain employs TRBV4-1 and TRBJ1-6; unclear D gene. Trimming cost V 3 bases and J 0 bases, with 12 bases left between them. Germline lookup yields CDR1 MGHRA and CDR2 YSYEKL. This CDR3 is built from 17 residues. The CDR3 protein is CASSHPVSGSYNSPLHF. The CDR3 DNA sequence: TGCGCCAGCAGCCATCCCGTGTCAGGCTCCTATAATTCACCCCTCCACTTT.

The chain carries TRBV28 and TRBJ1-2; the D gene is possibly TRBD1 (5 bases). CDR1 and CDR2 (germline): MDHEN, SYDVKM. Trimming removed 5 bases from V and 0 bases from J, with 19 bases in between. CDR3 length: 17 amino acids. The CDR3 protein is CASSDPDMRVTNYGYTF. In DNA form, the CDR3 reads TGTGCCAGCAGTGACCCGGACATGAGAGTCACTAACTATGGCTACACCTTC.